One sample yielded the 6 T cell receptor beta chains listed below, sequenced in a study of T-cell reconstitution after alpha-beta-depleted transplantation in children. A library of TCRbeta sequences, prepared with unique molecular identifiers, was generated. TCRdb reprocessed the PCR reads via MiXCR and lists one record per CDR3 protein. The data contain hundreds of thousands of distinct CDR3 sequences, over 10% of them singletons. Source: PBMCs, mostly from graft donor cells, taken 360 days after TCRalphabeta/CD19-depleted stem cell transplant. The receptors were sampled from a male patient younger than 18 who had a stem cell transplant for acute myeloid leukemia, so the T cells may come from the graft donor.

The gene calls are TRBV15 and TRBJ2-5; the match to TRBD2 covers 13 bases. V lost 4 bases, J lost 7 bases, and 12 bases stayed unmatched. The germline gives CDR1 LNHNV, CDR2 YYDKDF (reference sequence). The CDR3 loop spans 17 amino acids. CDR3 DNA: TGTGCCACCAGCATACATTCAGGACTAGCGGGAGCGGGGACCCAGTACTTC. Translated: CATSIHSGLAGAGTQYF.

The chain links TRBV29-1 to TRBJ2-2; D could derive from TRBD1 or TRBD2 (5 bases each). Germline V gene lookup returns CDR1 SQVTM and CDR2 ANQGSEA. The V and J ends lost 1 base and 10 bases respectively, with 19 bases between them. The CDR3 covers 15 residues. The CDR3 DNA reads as TGCAGCGTTGAAGGATGGGACGGATACCGAGTGGAGCTGTTTTTT. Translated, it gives CSVEGWDGYRVELFF.

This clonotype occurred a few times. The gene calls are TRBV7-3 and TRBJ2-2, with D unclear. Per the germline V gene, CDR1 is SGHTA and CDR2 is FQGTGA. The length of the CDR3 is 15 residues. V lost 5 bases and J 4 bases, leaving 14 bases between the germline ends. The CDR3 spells CASSPRWAGTGELFF. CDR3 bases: TGTGCCAGCAGCCCCCGTTGGGCCGGCACCGGGGAGCTGTTTTTT.

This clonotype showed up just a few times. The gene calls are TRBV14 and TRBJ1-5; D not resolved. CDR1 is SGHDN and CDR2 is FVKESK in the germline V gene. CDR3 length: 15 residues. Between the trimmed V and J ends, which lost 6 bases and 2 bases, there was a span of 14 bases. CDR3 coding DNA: TGTGCCAGCAGTACTAGAACCTCGGGCAATCAGCCCCAGCATTTT. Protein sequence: CASSTRTSGNQPQHF.

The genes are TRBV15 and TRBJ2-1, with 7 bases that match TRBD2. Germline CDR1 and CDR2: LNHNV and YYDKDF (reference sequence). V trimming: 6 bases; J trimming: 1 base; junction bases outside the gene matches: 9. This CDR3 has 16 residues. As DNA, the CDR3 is TGTGCCACCAGGAAGACCGGGACTACTTCCTACAATGAGCAGTTCTTC. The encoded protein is CATRKTGTTSYNEQFF.

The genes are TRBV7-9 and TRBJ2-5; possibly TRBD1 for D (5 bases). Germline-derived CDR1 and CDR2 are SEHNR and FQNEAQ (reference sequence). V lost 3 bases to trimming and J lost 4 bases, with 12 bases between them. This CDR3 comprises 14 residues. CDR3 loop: CASSFRVSRETQYF. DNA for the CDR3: TGTGCCAGCAGCTTCAGGGTATCGAGAGAGACCCAGTACTTC.